The 25 T cell receptor beta chains listed next were all sequenced from one sample in a study of response to subunit inactivated influenza vaccine. TCRdb re-called the RT-PCR reads with MiXCR, one entry per CDR3 protein. The sample comprises about 530,000 distinct CDR3 sequences, 13% of which are singletons, and less than 15% rests with the top ten. The source material was PBMCs from blood, sampled roughly 45 days after vaccination. The source is a man over 45 who received an inactivated influenza vaccine.

This clonotype has ten or more counts. The chain employs TRBV5-1 and TRBJ2-3; 7 bases map to TRBD2. This CDR3 is 14 amino acids long. CDR1 SGHRS and CDR2 YFSETQ come from the germline V gene. The V segment lost 4 bases and the J segment 4 bases; nucleotides outside the gene matches: 6. The CDR3 here is CASSPGLEADTQYF. The CDR3 DNA reads TGCGCCAGCAGCCCAGGACTAGAAGCAGATACGCAGTATTTT. Together with reference TRBV5-1 and TRBJ2-3, the CDR3 gives the full variable domain: KAGVTQTPRYLIKTRGQQVTLSCSPISGHRSVSWYQQTPGQGLQFLFEYFSETQRNKGNFPGRFSGRQFSNSRSEMNVSTLELGDSALYLCASSPGLEADTQYFGPGTRLTVL.

A few counts support this clonotype. The chain is built from TRBV5-1 and TRBJ2-2; D might be TRBD1 (6 bases). The CDR3 has 14 amino acids. The germline gives CDR1 SGHRS, CDR2 YFSETQ. Trimming shortened V by 1 base and J by 6 bases, and 10 bases separated the two germline ends. CDR3: CASSLTGLAGELFF. The CDR3 DNA reads TGCGCCAGCAGCTTGACAGGGTTGGCCGGGGAGCTGTTTTTT. Full variable domain (rest looked up from reference TRBV5-1 and TRBJ2-2): KAGVTQTPRYLIKTRGQQVTLSCSPISGHRSVSWYQQTPGQGLQFLFEYFSETQRNKGNFPGRFSGRQFSNSRSEMNVSTLELGDSALYLCASSLTGLAGELFFGEGSRLTVL.

CDR3 amino acids: CASRGQRYNEQFF. CDR3 sequence (DNA): TGTGCCAGCAGGGGACAGAGATACAATGAGCAGTTCTTC. The chain employs TRBV6-2 or TRBV6-3 and TRBJ2-1; 7 nucleotides line up with TRBD1. The CDR3 totals 13 residues. With V trimmed by 6 bases and J by 4 bases, 3 bases remained unmatched. Looked up from germline, CDR1 is MNHEY and CDR2 is SVGEGT.

This clonotype has a handful of counts. The chain links TRBV20-1 to TRBJ2-1; D gene ambiguous. The V and J ends lost 6 bases and 9 bases respectively, with 24 bases between them. The CDR3 runs 15 residues. Germline-derived CDR1 and CDR2 are DFQATT and SNEGSKA (reference sequence). Written as DNA, the CDR3 is TGCAGTGCCCGACTCAGTGGGTCCCTTGTCGGTGAGCAGTTCTTC. Its translation is CSARLSGSLVGEQFF.

The chain recombines TRBV7-3 with TRBJ2-3; D remains unclear. The V end lost 5 bases, the J end lost 4 bases, and 10 bases lay between the germline ends. The CDR3 contains 13 residues. Germline-derived CDR1 and CDR2 are SGHTA and FQGTGA. CDR3 residues: CASSPPNADTQYF. The CDR3 DNA reads TGTGCCAGCAGCCCCCCCAATGCAGATACGCAGTATTTT.

This chain joins TRBV30 and TRBJ1-2, with 7 bases identical to TRBD1. CDR1 and CDR2 from the germline V gene are GTSNPN and SVGIG (reference sequence). The V gene end was trimmed by 2 bases and the J gene end by 3 bases; junction bases not matched to a gene: 12. This CDR3 contains 16 residues. The CDR3 DNA follows: TGTGCCTGGAGTACGGCAGGGACAGTAAAGTACTATGGCTACACCTTC. Amino acid sequence: CAWSTAGTVKYYGYTF.

V usage is TRBV5-1 and J usage is TRBJ2-1, with 9 bases matching TRBD2. This CDR3 has 17 residues. The germline gives CDR1 SGHRS, CDR2 YFSETQ. V lost 2 bases, J lost 3 bases, and 9 bases stayed unmatched. As DNA, the CDR3 is TGCGCCAGCAGCTTTTCCTTAGCGGGGGTGTACTACAATGAGCAGTTCTTC. Translation: CASSFSLAGVYYNEQFF.

This clonotype has more than one count but fewer than ten. J is TRBJ1-5 and V is TRBV28, with TRBD1 identical over 9 bases. The CDR3 runs 20 residues. V gave up 3 bases and J gave up 3 bases; unmatched junction bases: 18. Per germline, CDR1 MDHEN and CDR2 SYDVKM. CDR3 in DNA: TGTGCCAGCAGTTTGGCTCCGGGACAGGGTGTGGTTGTGGTCAATCAGCCCCAGCATTTT. Residues: CASSLAPGQGVVVVNQPQHF.

This clonotype was seen more than once but under ten times. The chain couples TRBV7-9 to TRBJ2-7; 8 nucleotides match TRBD1. The germline V gene has CDR1 SEHNR and CDR2 FQNEAQ (reference sequence). The CDR3 totals 15 residues. V lost 1 base to trimming and J lost 3 bases; unmatched junction nucleotides: 5. CDR3 nucleotide sequence: TGTGCCAGCAGCTTAGAGGCGGGACAGGACTACGAGCAGTACTTC. It codes for CASSLEAGQDYEQYF.

The gene calls are TRBV20-1 and TRBJ2-3, with 9 positions matching TRBD1. The CDR3 has 14 residues. Germline V gives CDR1 DFQATT, CDR2 SNEGSKA (reference sequence). The ends lost 6 bases at V and 4 bases at J; junction bases unmatched: 8. This CDR3 is CSAIRDRVSDTQYF. The DNA of the CDR3 is TGCAGTGCGATCCGGGACAGGGTGTCAGATACGCAGTATTTT.

This clonotype showed up many times. One end of the junction varies from germline; a read error may be responsible. The rearrangement uses TRBV12-3 or TRBV12-4 and TRBJ2-2; D is unclear. The CDR3 contains 12 residues. This CDR3 is CASSLVAGELFF. The DNA for the CDR3 is TGTGCCAGCAGCTTAGTCGCGGGGGAGCTGTTTTTT.

This clonotype has just a few counts. This sequence joins TRBV4-1 and TRBJ2-7; 10 bases line up with TRBD1. In germline, CDR1 is MGHRA, CDR2 YSYEKL. CDR3 length: 16 amino acids. J was trimmed by 5 bases and V by 4 bases; bases with no gene match: 11. The CDR3 sequence is CASSPPMRQGAHEQYF. CDR3 coding DNA: TGCGCCAGCAGCCCCCCAATGAGACAGGGGGCCCACGAGCAGTACTTC.

This clonotype appeared many times. This rearrangement joins TRBV12-3 or TRBV12-4 to TRBJ2-7, with a possible D match to TRBD2 (6 bases). CDR3 length: 14 amino acids. V lost 6 bases, J lost 1 base, and 13 bases lay in between. CDR3 DNA sequence: TGTGCCAGCAGACCCGGGACTGTATCCTACGAGCAGTACTTC. Translation: CASRPGTVSYEQYF.

The chain uses TRBV7-2 and TRBJ2-5, with TRBD1 identical over 8 bases. V lost 4 bases and J lost 1; bases outside the gene matches: 5. Germline V gene data show CDR1 as SGHTA and CDR2 as FQGNSA. CDR3 size: 15 residues. CDR3 sequence: CASSWGQAPQETQYF. CDR3 coding DNA: TGTGCCAGCAGCTGGGGACAGGCCCCCCAAGAGACCCAGTACTTC.

Concerning this clonotype: A much larger clone differs by one base, so this may be a read error. The chain is built from TRBV28 and TRBJ2-5; TRBD1 or TRBD2 may be the D gene (5 bases each). Germline CDR1 and CDR2: MDHEN and SYDVKM. The CDR3 loop spans 14 amino acids. The CDR3 DNA sequence: TGTGTCAGCAGTTTAGCCCTTCGTGGGGGGACCCAGTACTTC. Translated: CVSSLALRGGTQYF.

This clonotype was observed a handful of times. The CDR3 nucleotides are TGTGCCAGCAGCTTGAGGACGGGCGGGTACCAAGAGACCCAGTACTTC. Its protein is CASSLRTGGYQETQYF. This chain connects TRBV7-2 to TRBJ2-5, with TRBD2 as a possible D gene (5 bases). Germline assignment: CDR1 SGHTA and CDR2 FQGNSA. The CDR3 sequence is 16 residues long. Trimming pared 3 bases from V and 0 bases from J, leaving 14 bases between.

V is TRBV12-3 or TRBV12-4 and J is TRBJ2-1; the match to TRBD1 covers 7 bases. The V segment lost 5 bases and the J segment 9 bases; nucleotides outside the gene matches: 10. The CDR3 has 14 amino acids. This CDR3 reads CASSRGPGLSEQFF. The CDR3 bases are TGTGCCAGCAGTAGGGGGCCGGGGCTTAGTGAGCAGTTCTTC.

The chain employs TRBV27 and TRBJ2-7; possible D gene TRBD1, 6 bases. CDR3 size: 14 residues. The germline V gene has CDR1 MNHEY and CDR2 SMNVEV (reference sequence). The V gene lost 3 bases and the J gene lost 4 bases, with 13 bases spanning the gap. This CDR3 reads CASSLAGVQYEQYF. CDR3 sequence (DNA): TGTGCCAGCAGTTTGGCAGGGGTACAGTACGAGCAGTACTTC.

This clonotype was observed a handful of times. V usage is TRBV7-6 and J usage is TRBJ2-5; the D gene is possibly TRBD1 (5 bases). The CDR3 totals 14 residues. CDR1 is SGHVS, CDR2 FNYEAQ, per germline. V dropped 1 base and J dropped 5 bases, with 11 bases sitting between them. CDR3 DNA: TGTGCCAGCAGCTTAGAGGTGGGGCGGGAGACCCAGTACTTC. This encodes CASSLEVGRETQYF.

The chain links TRBV28 to TRBJ1-4, with unresolved D. Trimming removed 5 bases at V and 3 bases at J, with 13 bases between. The CDR3 has 15 amino acids. The germline V gene encodes CDR1 MDHEN and CDR2 SYDVKM. The CDR3 DNA follows: TGTGCCAGCAGTCCTGACATCTGGGCTAATGAAAAACTGTTTTTT. Protein: CASSPDIWANEKLFF.

The V call is TRBV27, the J call TRBJ1-1; maybe TRBD1 (5 bases). Trimming stripped 6 bases from V and 3 bases from J, with 20 bases between. In germline, CDR1 is MNHEY, CDR2 SMNVEV (reference sequence). This CDR3 spans 16 amino acids. CDR3 amino acids: CASSDLYVPGHTEAFF. DNA of the CDR3: TGTGCCAGCAGCGATCTCTATGTCCCAGGGCACACTGAAGCTTTCTTT.

This clonotype showed up just a few times. The rearrangement joins TRBV7-2 to TRBJ2-7; D unresolved. The CDR3 consists of 11 residues. Germline V gene sequence: CDR1 SGHTA, CDR2 FQGNSA. V was pared by 4 bases and J by 10 bases, with 11 bases between. The CDR3 here is CASSSDPTQYF. CDR3 DNA sequence: TGTGCCAGCAGCTCGGACCCTACCCAGTACTTC.

The genes are TRBV5-1 and TRBJ2-3; 7 nucleotides line up with TRBD2. Germline V gene lookup returns CDR1 SGHRS and CDR2 YFSETQ. After removal of 4 bases from V and 2 bases from J, the junction contained 4 bases not matched to a gene. This CDR3 has 14 amino acids. The CDR3 reads CASSIQRDTDTQYF. CDR3 DNA sequence: TGCGCCAGCAGCATCCAGCGGGACACAGATACGCAGTATTTT.

The chain recombines TRBV29-1 with TRBJ2-1; D is possibly TRBD1 or TRBD2 (5 bases each). With 7 bases removed from V and 0 bases from J, the gap between germline ends came to 16 bases. Germline V gene lookup returns CDR1 SQVTM and CDR2 ANQGSEA. The CDR3 length is 15 residues. The CDR3 nucleotides read TGCAGCGCCCCAACAGGTGGGGGCTCCTACAATGAGCAGTTCTTC. The encoded protein is CSAPTGGGSYNEQFF.

This clonotype was observed a handful of times. This chain joins TRBV9 and TRBJ2-7, with 7 bases fitting TRBD1. V gave up 4 bases and J gave up 3 bases; unmatched junction bases: 7. CDR3 length: 14 amino acids. The germline gives CDR1 SGDLS, CDR2 YYNGEE. CDR3 bases: TGTGCCAGCAGCCCCCGACAGGGTAACTACGAGCAGTACTTC. Translating gives CASSPRQGNYEQYF.